These 9 T cell receptor beta chains share one sample of origin, sequenced in a study of shared clonotypes between healthy human individuals. TCRdb's table, derived via immunoSEQ multiplex PCR, lists solely in-frame clones and lacks some. Of some 500,000 clones listed, 70% to 80% are singletons. The sample was PBMCs. The receptors originated from a woman aged 40-49 years in good health. Some clones in this sample may be carry-over from other donors' samples.

The chain joins TRBV27 to TRBJ2-3, with TRBD1 matching over 8 bases. The germline gives CDR1 MNHEY, CDR2 SMNVEV (reference sequence). The CDR3 sequence is 14 residues long. V gave up 3 bases and J gave up 3 bases; unmatched junction bases: 2. The CDR3 reads CASSLGTGTDTQYF. In DNA, the CDR3 is TGTGCCAGCAGTTTGGGGACAGGAACAGATACGCAGTATTTT.

The V gene is TRBV13, the J gene TRBJ2-7; D might be TRBD1 (6 bases). The CDR3 covers 14 residues. Germline V gene lookup returns CDR1 PRHDT and CDR2 FYEKMQ (reference sequence). V was shortened by 2 bases and J by 2 bases, with 10 bases between the two germline ends. The CDR3, as DNA: TGTGCCAGCAGCTTACCTGGACAGCCCTACGAGCAGTACTTC. It codes for CASSLPGQPYEQYF. Full variable domain (remainder filled in from reference TRBV13 and TRBJ2-7): AAGVIQSPRHLIKEKRETATLKCYPIPRHDTVYWYQQGPGQDPQFLISFYEKMQSDKGSIPDRFSAQQFSDYHSELNMSSLELGDSALYFCASSLPGQPYEQYFGPGTRLTVT.

The rearrangement uses TRBV5-1 and TRBJ2-7, with 8 positions matching TRBD1. With V trimmed by 4 bases and J by 2 bases, 2 bases remained unmatched. The CDR3 consists of 13 residues. Germline CDR1 and CDR2: SGHRS and YFSETQ. CDR3 sequence reads: CASSQDRAYEQYF. The CDR3 DNA reads as TGCGCCAGCAGCCAGGACAGGGCCTACGAGCAGTACTTC.

This chain uses TRBV28 with TRBJ2-2, with D unresolved. Trimming left V 3 bases short and J 10 bases short, with 6 bases between. This CDR3 has 11 amino acids. The germline gives CDR1 MDHEN, CDR2 SYDVKM. CDR3 in DNA: TGTGCCAGCAGTTTGTTGGAGGAGCTGTTTTTT. It yields the protein CASSLLEELFF.

This clone was picked up a small number of times. This rearrangement joins TRBV7-2 to TRBJ2-6, with D hard to call. The CDR3 runs to 14 residues. The germline V gene has CDR1 SGHTA and CDR2 FQGNSA. V gave up 5 bases and J gave up 1 base, with 6 bases separating them. The CDR3 protein is CASSVKSGANVLTF. In DNA form, the CDR3 reads TGTGCCAGCAGCGTTAAATCTGGGGCCAACGTCCTGACTTTC. The full variable domain, its missing parts supplied by reference TRBV7-2 and TRBJ2-6, is GAGVSQSPSNKVTEKGKDVELRCDPISGHTALYWYRQSLGQGLEFLIYFQGNSAPDKSGLPSDRFSAERTGGSVSTLTIQRTQQEDSAVYLCASSVKSGANVLTFGAGSRLTVL.

This chain connects TRBV27 to TRBJ2-5; TRBD1 or TRBD2 may be the D gene (5 bases each). Germline V gene data show CDR1 as MNHEY and CDR2 as SMNVEV (reference sequence). Trimming took 7 bases from V and 4 from J, leaving 10 bases between them. The CDR3 contains 12 residues. CDR3 DNA: TGTGCCAGCAAGGGGACCCGAGAGACCCAGTACTTC. This encodes CASKGTRETQYF.

The chain links TRBV28 to TRBJ1-1, with a tentative D call TRBD1 (5 bases). With 4 bases removed from V and 3 bases from J, the gap between germline ends came to 24 bases. Germline values: CDR1 MDHEN, CDR2 SYDVKM. This CDR3 spans 18 amino acids. The CDR3 DNA reads as TGTGCCAGCAGTTCCCCCTCGGGGGGATGGTTAAGGTACACTGAAGCTTTCTTT. Encoded protein: CASSSPSGGWLRYTEAFF.

This clone was picked up one time. V is TRBV27 and J is TRBJ1-5, with D possibly being TRBD1 (5 bases). The V and J ends lost 2 bases and 5 bases respectively, with 13 bases between them. The CDR3 totals 15 residues. Looked up from germline, CDR1 is MNHEY and CDR2 is SMNVEV (reference sequence). The DNA of the CDR3 is TGTGCCAGCAGTTTAGGCGGCGTGGGGGATCAGCCCCAGCATTTT. The encoded protein is CASSLGGVGDQPQHF.

The V gene is TRBV27, the J gene TRBJ2-2; 9 bases line up with TRBD1. The length of the CDR3 is 18 residues. From germline, CDR1 is MNHEY and CDR2 SMNVEV (reference sequence). The J segment lost 4 bases and the V segment lost 5 bases, leaving 14 bases of the junction unmatched. The CDR3 nucleotides are TGTGCCAGCAGTCAACACACCGGGACAGGGCGTTTCACCGGGGAGCTGTTTTTT. This gives the protein CASSQHTGTGRFTGELFF.